These T cell receptor beta chains were read from a single sample in a study of chemoradiotherapy in HPV16-positive cancers. The repertoire was sequenced with immunoSEQ multiplex PCR; TCRdb's copy has only in-frame clones and lacks some. The data contain around 30,000 clones, roughly nine tenths of them singletons. The sequences come from blood, collected from a patient who underwent chemoradiotherapy. These receptors originate from a human donor with HPV-associated anogenital cancer. The CDR3 runs from the conserved cysteine through the conserved F or W. Each record gives: V gene, clone size, J gene, D gene, CDR3 protein, CDR3 DNA. The D gene is left open where the match is weak. Clone size, where shown, is once, few, many, or a class for clones that have expanded.

V gene: TRBV4-3
clone size: .
J gene: TRBJ2-3
D gene: .
CDR3 protein: CASSRRRVSDTQYF
CDR3 DNA: TGCGCCAGCAGCCGACGTAGGGTTTCGGATACGCAGTATTTT

V gene: TRBV27
clone size: .
J gene: TRBJ1-6
D gene: TRBD1
CDR3 protein: CASSLGQGGRNSPLHF
CDR3 DNA: TGTGCCAGCAGTTTGGGGCAGGGGGGAAGAAATTCACCCCTCCACTTT

V gene: TRBV9
clone size: .
J gene: TRBJ1-1
D gene: TRBD1
CDR3 protein: CASSPKTGGGLMNTEAFF
CDR3 DNA: TGTGCCAGCAGCCCGAAAACAGGGGGCGGTTTGATGAACACTGAAGCTTTCTTT

V gene: TRBV5-1
clone size: .
J gene: TRBJ2-2
D gene: .
CDR3 protein: CASSYQGIGGELFF
CDR3 DNA: TGCGCCAGCAGCTACCAGGGAATAGGCGGGGAGCTGTTTTTT

V gene: TRBV6-5
clone size: .
J gene: TRBJ2-7
D gene: .
CDR3 protein: CASSPQTDHEQYF
CDR3 DNA: TGTGCCAGCAGTCCCCAGACAGACCACGAGCAGTACTTC

V gene: TRBV6-5
clone size: .
J gene: TRBJ1-2
D gene: .
CDR3 protein: CASSNSKGGTYTF
CDR3 DNA: TGTGCCAGCAGCAATTCAAAGGGGGGTACCTACACCTTC

V gene: TRBV2
clone size: .
J gene: TRBJ2-2
D gene: .
CDR3 protein: CASGRSQSTGELFF
CDR3 DNA: TGTGCCAGCGGTCGGTCACAAAGCACCGGGGAGCTGTTTTTT

V gene: TRBV18
clone size: .
J gene: TRBJ1-5
D gene: .
CDR3 protein: CASSPPNQPQHF
CDR3 DNA: TGTGCCAGCTCACCACCGAATCAGCCCCAGCATTTT

V gene: TRBV7-5
clone size: few
J gene: TRBJ1-2
D gene: .
CDR3 protein: CARSLETSNYGYTF
CDR3 DNA: TGTGCCAGAAGCTTAGAAACTTCTAACTATGGCTACACCTTC

V gene: TRBV5-4
clone size: .
J gene: TRBJ2-5
D gene: .
CDR3 protein: CASSDRRDLPQETQYF
CDR3 DNA: TGTGCCAGCAGCGATCGAAGGGACCTCCCTCAAGAGACCCAGTACTTC

V gene: TRBV6-5
clone size: .
J gene: TRBJ2-7
D gene: .
CDR3 protein: CASSYSGGRKGEQYF
CDR3 DNA: TGTGCCAGCAGTTACTCGGGAGGTCGAAAAGGAGAGCAGTACTTC

V gene: TRBV5-1
clone size: .
J gene: TRBJ2-7
D gene: TRBD1
CDR3 protein: CAAYRGPYEQYF
CDR3 DNA: TGCGCCGCCTACAGGGGGCCCTACGAGCAGTACTTC

V gene: TRBV7-2
clone size: .
J gene: TRBJ2-1
D gene: .
CDR3 protein: CASSLDNGDYNEQFF
CDR3 DNA: TGTGCCAGCAGCTTAGATAACGGAGACTACAATGAGCAGTTCTTC

V gene: TRBV9
clone size: .
J gene: TRBJ1-1
D gene: .
CDR3 protein: CASSYRGGGPNTEAFF
CDR3 DNA: TGTGCCAGCAGCTATAGAGGAGGGGGACCGAACACTGAAGCTTTCTTT

V gene: TRBV10-3
clone size: once
J gene: TRBJ2-7
D gene: .
CDR3 protein: CAIGQSDEQYF
CDR3 DNA: TGTGCCATAGGACAGAGCGACGAGCAGTACTTC

V gene: TRBV19
clone size: once
J gene: TRBJ2-7
D gene: TRBD1
CDR3 protein: CASSIWDRHSYEQYF
CDR3 DNA: TGTGCCAGTAGTATATGGGACAGGCACTCCTACGAGCAGTACTTC

V gene: TRBV19
clone size: .
J gene: TRBJ2-1
D gene: .
CDR3 protein: CASSREVSYNEQFF
CDR3 DNA: TGTGCCAGTAGTAGGGAGGTCTCCTACAATGAGCAGTTCTTC

V gene: TRBV6-1
clone size: once
J gene: TRBJ2-7
D gene: TRBD1
CDR3 protein: CASSEAPYGTGDEQYF
CDR3 DNA: TGTGCCAGCAGTGAAGCGCCCTATGGGACAGGGGATGAGCAGTACTTC

V gene: TRBV7-9
clone size: .
J gene: TRBJ2-1
D gene: .
CDR3 protein: CASSLGSFYNEQFF
CDR3 DNA: TGTGCCAGCAGCTTGGGATCGTTTTACAATGAGCAGTTCTTC

V gene: TRBV7-9
clone size: .
J gene: TRBJ1-2
D gene: .
CDR3 protein: CASSFVRDGYGYTF
CDR3 DNA: TGTGCCAGCAGCTTTGTCCGGGACGGCTATGGCTACACCTTC

V gene: TRBV5-1
clone size: .
J gene: TRBJ2-1
D gene: TRBD1
CDR3 protein: CASSSQGTGGLNEQFF
CDR3 DNA: TGCGCCAGCAGCTCACAGGGGACAGGGGGACTGAATGAGCAGTTCTTC

V gene: TRBV18
clone size: once
J gene: TRBJ2-2
D gene: .
CDR3 protein: CASSPQGDTGELFF
CDR3 DNA: TGTGCCAGCTCACCTCAAGGGGACACCGGGGAGCTGTTTTTT

V gene: TRBV6-4
clone size: once
J gene: TRBJ1-1
D gene: .
CDR3 protein: CASSGQLNTEAFF
CDR3 DNA: TGTGCCAGCAGCGGACAGTTGAACACTGAAGCTTTCTTT

V gene: TRBV6-5
clone size: .
J gene: TRBJ1-6
D gene: TRBD1
CDR3 protein: CASRQGGLGNSPLHF
CDR3 DNA: TGTGCCAGTCGACAGGGAGGTTTAGGGAATTCACCCCTCCACTTT

V gene: TRBV27
clone size: .
J gene: TRBJ1-5
D gene: TRBD1
CDR3 protein: CASSLSGNRGRDQPQHF
CDR3 DNA: TGTGCCAGCAGTTTATCGGGAAACAGGGGGCGCGATCAGCCCCAGCATTTT

V gene: TRBV15
clone size: .
J gene: TRBJ2-7
D gene: TRBD1
CDR3 protein: CATSSPVQGQGFEQYF
CDR3 DNA: TGTGCCACCAGCAGCCCCGTCCAGGGACAGGGTTTCGAGCAGTACTTC

V gene: TRBV19
clone size: .
J gene: TRBJ2-2
D gene: TRBD1
CDR3 protein: CASSMGQGSGELFF
CDR3 DNA: TGTGCCAGTAGTATGGGACAGGGTTCCGGGGAGCTGTTTTTT

V gene: TRBV10-2
clone size: .
J gene: TRBJ2-7
D gene: TRBD2
CDR3 protein: CASSPGGDAQNF
CDR3 DNA: TGCGCCAGCAGTCCGGGAGGGGACGCGCAGAACTTC

V gene: TRBV7-8
clone size: .
J gene: TRBJ1-1
D gene: .
CDR3 protein: CASSFSQELNTEAFF
CDR3 DNA: TGTGCCAGCAGCTTTAGCCAGGAGTTGAACACTGAAGCTTTCTTT

V gene: TRBV28
clone size: .
J gene: TRBJ1-2
D gene: .
CDR3 protein: CASSPLGTDCTF
CDR3 DNA: TGTGCCAGCAGTCCTCTGGGGACGGACTGCACCTTC

V gene: TRBV30
clone size: .
J gene: TRBJ2-3
D gene: .
CDR3 protein: CAWSGGALGSTDTQYF
CDR3 DNA: TGTGCCTGGAGTGGCGGCGCCCTAGGGAGCACAGATACGCAGTATTTT

V gene: TRBV19
clone size: .
J gene: TRBJ1-2
D gene: .
CDR3 protein: CASSTGDTPYHGYTF
CDR3 DNA: TGTGCCAGTAGTACCGGGGACACGCCCTATCATGGCTACACCTTC

V gene: TRBV5-6
clone size: .
J gene: TRBJ2-5
D gene: .
CDR3 protein: CASSLEAGKETQYF
CDR3 DNA: TGTGCCAGCAGCTTGGAGGCGGGAAAAGAGACCCAGTACTTC

V gene: TRBV18
clone size: .
J gene: TRBJ1-3
D gene: .
CDR3 protein: CASSPRRQVSGGNTIYF
CDR3 DNA: TGTGCCAGCTCACCACGGAGACAGGTCTCGGGAGGAAACACCATATATTTT

V gene: TRBV4-3
clone size: .
J gene: TRBJ2-5
D gene: TRBD2
CDR3 protein: CASSQEWRGGETQYF
CDR3 DNA: TGCGCCAGCAGCCAAGAATGGCGGGGGGGAGAGACCCAGTACTTC

V gene: TRBV7-2
clone size: .
J gene: TRBJ2-7
D gene: TRBD1
CDR3 protein: CASSSTGEEQYF
CDR3 DNA: TGTGCCAGCAGCTCGACAGGGGAAGAGCAGTACTTC

V gene: TRBV9
clone size: once
J gene: TRBJ2-7
D gene: .
CDR3 protein: CASSVGGVPPFTGQYF
CDR3 DNA: TGTGCCAGCAGCGTAGGGGGGGTCCCACCTTTTACGGGGCAGTACTTC

V gene: TRBV6-5
clone size: few
J gene: TRBJ1-2
D gene: TRBD1
CDR3 protein: CASSYRDRGYGYTF
CDR3 DNA: TGTGCCAGCAGTTACCGGGACAGGGGCTATGGCTACACCTTC

V gene: TRBV5-1
clone size: .
J gene: TRBJ1-2
D gene: TRBD1
CDR3 protein: CASSHGQGSSANYGYTF
CDR3 DNA: TGCGCCAGCAGCCACGGACAGGGGAGTTCGGCTAACTATGGCTACACCTTC

V gene: TRBV18
clone size: once
J gene: TRBJ2-3
D gene: TRBD1
CDR3 protein: CASSRGTGGTDTQYF
CDR3 DNA: TGTGCCAGCTCACGGGGGACAGGAGGAACAGATACGCAGTATTTT

V gene: TRBV2
clone size: once
J gene: TRBJ1-4
D gene: .
CDR3 protein: CASSEPVWGAGEKLFF
CDR3 DNA: TGTGCCAGCAGTGAACCCGTGTGGGGGGCGGGTGAAAAACTGTTTTTT

V gene: TRBV27
clone size: .
J gene: TRBJ2-1
D gene: .
CDR3 protein: CARTRRGGYNEQFF
CDR3 DNA: TGTGCCAGGACTAGGAGGGGGGGTTACAATGAGCAGTTCTTC

V gene: TRBV29-1
clone size: .
J gene: TRBJ1-1
D gene: .
CDR3 protein: CSTYTAGSSTEAFF
CDR3 DNA: TGCAGCACCTACACTGCCGGGTCGAGCACTGAAGCTTTCTTT

V gene: TRBV30
clone size: .
J gene: TRBJ2-5
D gene: TRBD2
CDR3 protein: CAWNGQRGGRETQYF
CDR3 DNA: TGTGCCTGGAACGGACAGCGGGGGGGCCGAGAGACCCAGTACTTC